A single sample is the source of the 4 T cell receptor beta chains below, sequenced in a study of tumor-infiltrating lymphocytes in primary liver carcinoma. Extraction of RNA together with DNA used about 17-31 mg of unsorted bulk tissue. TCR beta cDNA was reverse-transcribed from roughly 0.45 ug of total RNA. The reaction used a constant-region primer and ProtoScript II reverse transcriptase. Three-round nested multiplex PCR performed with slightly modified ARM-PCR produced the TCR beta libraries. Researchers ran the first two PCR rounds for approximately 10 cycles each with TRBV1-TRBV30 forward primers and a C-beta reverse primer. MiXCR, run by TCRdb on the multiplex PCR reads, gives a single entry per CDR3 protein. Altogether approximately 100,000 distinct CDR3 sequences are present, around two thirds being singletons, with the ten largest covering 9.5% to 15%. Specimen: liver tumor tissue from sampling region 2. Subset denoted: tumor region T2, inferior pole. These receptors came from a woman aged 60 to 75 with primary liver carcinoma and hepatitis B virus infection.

CDR3 nucleotides: TGTATCAGCACCTCGACCGACAGGTACTATGGCTACACCTTC. Translating it yields CISTSTDRYYGYTF. The chain couples TRBV5-6 to TRBJ1-2; maybe TRBD1 (6 bases). The germline gives CDR1 SGHDT, CDR2 YYEEEE. The length of the CDR3 is 14 residues.

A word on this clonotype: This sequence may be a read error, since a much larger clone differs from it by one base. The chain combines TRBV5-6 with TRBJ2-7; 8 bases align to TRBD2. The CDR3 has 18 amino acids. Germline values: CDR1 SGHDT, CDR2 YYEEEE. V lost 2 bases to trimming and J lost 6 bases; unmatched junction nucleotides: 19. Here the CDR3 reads CASSFRVAGGTKNCEQYF. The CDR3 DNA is TGTGCCAGCAGCTTCAGGGTGGCGGGAGGAACCAAAAACTGCGAGCAGTACTTC.

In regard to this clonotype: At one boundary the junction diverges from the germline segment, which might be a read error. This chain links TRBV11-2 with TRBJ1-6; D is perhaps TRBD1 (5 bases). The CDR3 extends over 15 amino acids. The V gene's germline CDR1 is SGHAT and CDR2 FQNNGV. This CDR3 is CVSSSVGTRGPPLHF. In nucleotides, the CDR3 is TGTGTCAGCAGCTCCGTCGGAACACGGGGACCACCCCTCCACTTT.

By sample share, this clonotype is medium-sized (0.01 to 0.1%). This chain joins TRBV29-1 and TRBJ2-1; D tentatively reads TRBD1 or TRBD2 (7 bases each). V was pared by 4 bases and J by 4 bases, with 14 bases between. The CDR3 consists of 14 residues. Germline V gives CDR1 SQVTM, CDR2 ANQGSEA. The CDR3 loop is CSVAGGQHYNEQFF. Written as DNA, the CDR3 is TGCAGCGTTGCGGGGGGACAGCATTACAATGAGCAGTTCTTC.